The clone carrying this T cell receptor (beta chain) was seen a few times. Its antigen remains unidentified. This entry comes from a study of CD8 T cells in ankylosing spondylitis. Per the germline V gene, CDR1 is SGHRS and CDR2 is YFSETQ. The CDR3 spans 16 residues. V shed 4 bases and J shed 1 base, with 16 bases lying between them. General study results and limits: Enrichment of disease-linked clones was reportedly significant in matched ankylosing spondylitis synovial fluid. Reactive arthritis synovial fluid and blood previously showed some of these motif variants. Seemingly characteristic of ankylosing spondylitis blood was a TCR beta motif consisting of about 8 highly homologous variants. Researchers report that disease-linked clones proved CD8+ and relatively rare in peripheral blood.

Making the TCR beta libraries involved quantitative 5'-RACE with molecular barcodes. TCRdb reprocessed the 5' RACE reads with MiXCR, giving one entry per CDR3 protein. The sample includes roughly 440,000 distinct CDR3 sequences, more than 15% of them seen just once. The chain is built from TRBV5-1 and TRBJ2-3; D remains unclear. The sequence was collected from a male donor with ankylosing spondylitis. Sequenced material: blood, either unsorted or a sorted T cell fraction (not recorded which). The chain's CDR3 is CASSNLGVVGTDTQYF. CDR3 nucleotide sequence: TGCGCCAGCAGCAACCTTGGAGTAGTTGGCACAGATACGCAGTATTTT.